The 14 T cell receptor beta chains below were found in one sample sequenced in a study of cytomegalovirus exposure and HLA in healthy donors. Here immunoSEQ multiplex PCR was the method, and the copy in TCRdb shows in-frame clones only, minus some. The sample has 150,000 to 200,000 clones, 80% to 85% seen once. Material for sequencing was PBMCs. These receptor sequences come from a woman aged 30 to 39 in good health and CMV-seronegative.

The chain carries TRBV9 and TRBJ2-1; 8 bases agree with TRBD2. The CDR3 runs 15 residues. The J segment lost 3 bases and the V segment lost 2 bases, leaving 4 bases of the junction unmatched. Germline V gene lookup returns CDR1 SGDLS and CDR2 YYNGEE. CDR3 nucleotide sequence: TGTGCCAGCAGCGTCGAACGGGGGGGCTACAATGAGCAGTTCTTC. Translated: CASSVERGGYNEQFF.

V gene TRBV7-9 combines with J gene TRBJ2-2; 8 bases align to TRBD1. This CDR3 is 12 amino acids long. Germline V gene data show CDR1 as SEHNR and CDR2 as FQNEAQ (reference sequence). The V and J ends lost 5 bases and 14 bases, in that order; junction bases with no gene match: 7. The CDR3 nucleotides are TGTGCCAGCAGCCTCCGGACAGGGCATCTGTTTTTT. Translation gives CASSLRTGHLFF. The whole variable domain, remainder taken from reference TRBV7-9 and TRBJ2-2, is DTGVSQNPRHKITKRGQNVTFRCDPISEHNRLYWYRQTLGQGPEFLTYFQNEAQLEKSRLLSDRFSAERPKGSFSTLEIQRTEQGDSAMYLCASSLRTGHLFFGEGSRLTVL.

The chain couples TRBV19 to TRBJ1-5; 9 bases are a match to TRBD1. Germline CDR1 LNHDA, CDR2 SQIVND (reference sequence). The J segment lost 6 bases and the V segment lost 4 bases, leaving 7 bases of the junction unmatched. The CDR3 has 15 residues. CDR3 sequence: CASSTPGQGFQPQHF. CDR3 nucleotides: TGTGCCAGTAGTACCCCGGGACAGGGATTTCAGCCCCAGCATTTT. The whole variable domain, remainder taken from reference TRBV19 and TRBJ1-5, is DGGITQSPKYLFRKEGQNVTLSCEQNLNHDAMYWYRQDPGQGLRLIYYSQIVNDFQKGDIAEGYSVSREKKESFPLTVTSAQKNPTAFYLCASSTPGQGFQPQHFGDGTRLSIL.

V and J are TRBV27 and TRBJ2-7, with 9 bases fitting TRBD2. Germline V gene sequence: CDR1 MNHEY, CDR2 SMNVEV (reference sequence). This CDR3 contains 16 residues. J was trimmed by 6 bases and V by 6 bases; bases with no gene match: 15. This CDR3 reads CASSRKGPAGGSEQYF. In DNA, the CDR3 is TGTGCCAGCAGCCGAAAGGGGCCAGCGGGAGGCTCCGAGCAGTACTTC.

Only a few counts were recorded for this clone. The V call is TRBV7-9, the J call TRBJ2-7, with 9 bases aligning to TRBD2. This CDR3 comprises 16 residues. Germline V CDR1 and CDR2: SEHNR, FQNEAQ (reference sequence). V shed 3 bases and J 2 bases; nucleotides not matched to a gene: 8. The CDR3 region has the DNA TGTGCCAGCAGCTTGAATCGACTAGCGGCAACCTACGAGCAGTACTTC. The encoded protein is CASSLNRLAATYEQYF.

This clone turned up a few times. The chain is built from TRBV6-5 and TRBJ1-5, with 7 nucleotides matching TRBD1. Germline V gives CDR1 MNHEY, CDR2 SVGAGI. V trimming: 2 bases; J trimming: 11 bases; junction bases outside the gene matches: 12. This CDR3 region has 15 residues. CDR3 in amino acids: CASSYLGGAPWSQHF. CDR3 DNA: TGTGCCAGCAGTTACCTAGGGGGCGCTCCTTGGTCCCAGCATTTT.

This clone occurred a few times. V gene TRBV6-5 combines with J gene TRBJ2-7; 8 bases agree with TRBD1. J was trimmed by 3 bases and V by 6 bases; bases with no gene match: 4. Germline V CDR1 and CDR2: MNHEY, SVGAGI. The CDR3 runs 13 residues. In nucleotides, the CDR3 is TGTGCCAGCAGCCTCGGACAGGGCTACGAGCAGTACTTC. Protein product: CASSLGQGYEQYF.

The rearrangement links TRBV5-1 to TRBJ2-5, with D perhaps TRBD2 (5 bases). Per germline, CDR1 SGHRS and CDR2 YFSETQ. This CDR3 has 14 amino acids. The V and J ends lost 3 bases and 1 base respectively, with 10 bases between them. CDR3 DNA: TGCGCCAGCAGCTCCTCGACTACCCAAGAGACCCAGTACTTC. Protein sequence: CASSSSTTQETQYF.

This clone showed up just once. The chain recombines TRBV30 with TRBJ1-4; 9 bases align to TRBD1. The length of the CDR3 is 12 residues. Trimming removed 4 bases from V and 6 bases from J; junction bases left unmatched: 0. Germline values: CDR1 GTSNPN, CDR2 SVGIG (reference sequence). The CDR3 protein is CAWNRGHEKLFF. The CDR3 DNA sequence: TGTGCCTGGAACAGGGGGCATGAAAAACTGTTTTTT.

This clone has only one observation. The J gene is TRBJ1-4, the V gene TRBV7-9; a possible D gene is TRBD1 (5 bases). Trimming removed 5 bases from V and 6 bases from J, with 13 bases in between. Germline CDR1 and CDR2: SEHNR and FQNEAQ (reference sequence). This CDR3 has 14 residues. CDR3 loop: CASSTGGAYEKLFF. DNA of the CDR3: TGTGCCAGCAGCACAGGTGGGGCATATGAAAAACTGTTTTTT.

The J gene is TRBJ1-4, the V gene TRBV28; weak D call: TRBD1 (6 bases). CDR1 MDHEN and CDR2 SYDVKM come from the germline V gene. The V gene lost 6 bases and the J gene lost 7 bases, with 12 bases spanning the gap. The CDR3 extends over 13 amino acids. In nucleotides, the CDR3 is TGTGCCAGCAGAAAGGGACACGTTGAAAAACTGTTTTTT. Residues: CASRKGHVEKLFF.

V usage is TRBV7-7 and J usage is TRBJ2-1; 9 nucleotides agree with TRBD2. The CDR3 length is 15 residues. Per the germline V gene, CDR1 is SSHAT and CDR2 is FNYEAQ (reference sequence). V lost 1 base, J lost 7 bases, and 5 bases stayed unmatched. CDR3 amino acids: CASSLVLAGVNEQFF. The CDR3 DNA reads as TGTGCCAGCAGCTTAGTGTTAGCGGGAGTTAATGAGCAGTTCTTC.

V gene TRBV7-2 combines with J gene TRBJ2-1, with D possibly TRBD2 on 5 matching bases. V lost 8 bases and J 10 bases, leaving 15 bases between the germline ends. The CDR3 length is 12 residues. Germline CDR1 SGHTA, CDR2 FQGNSA. Written as DNA, the CDR3 is TGTGCCAGCGGGAAGGAACTAGGCGAGCAGTTCTTC. This translates into CASGKELGEQFF.

This clone has a handful of counts. In nucleotides, the CDR3 is TGTGCCAGCAGCTTACTGGACATCTCCTACGAGCAGTACTTC. This codes for CASSLLDISYEQYF. This sequence joins TRBV11-2 and TRBJ2-7, with a possible D match to TRBD1 (5 bases). The CDR3 extends over 14 amino acids. CDR1 and CDR2 from the germline V gene are SGHAT and FQNNGV. With 2 bases removed from V and 0 bases from J, the gap between germline ends came to 8 bases.